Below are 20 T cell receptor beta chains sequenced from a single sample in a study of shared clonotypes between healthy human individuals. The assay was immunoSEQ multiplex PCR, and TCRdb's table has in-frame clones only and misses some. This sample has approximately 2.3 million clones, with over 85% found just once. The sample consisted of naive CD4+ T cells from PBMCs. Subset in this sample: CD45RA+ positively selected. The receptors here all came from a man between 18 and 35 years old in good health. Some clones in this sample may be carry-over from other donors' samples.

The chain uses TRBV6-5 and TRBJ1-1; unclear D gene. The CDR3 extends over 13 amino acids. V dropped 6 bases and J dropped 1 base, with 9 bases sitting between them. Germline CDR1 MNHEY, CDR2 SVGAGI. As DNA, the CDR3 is TGTGCCAGCAGCCCCCCGCAGAACACTGAAGCTTTCTTT. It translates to CASSPPQNTEAFF.

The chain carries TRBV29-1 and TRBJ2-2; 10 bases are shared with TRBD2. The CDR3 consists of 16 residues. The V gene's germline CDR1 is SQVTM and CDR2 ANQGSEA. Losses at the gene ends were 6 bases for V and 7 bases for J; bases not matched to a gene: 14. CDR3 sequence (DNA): TGCAGCGTCGGCGCCGGGCTAGCGGGAGCTGGCGGGGAGCTGTTTTTT. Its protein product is CSVGAGLAGAGGELFF.

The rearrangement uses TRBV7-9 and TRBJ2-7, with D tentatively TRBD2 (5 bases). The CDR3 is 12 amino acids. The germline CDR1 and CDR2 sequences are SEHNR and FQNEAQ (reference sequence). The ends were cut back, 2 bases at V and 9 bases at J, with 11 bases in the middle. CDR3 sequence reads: CASSLREIGQYF. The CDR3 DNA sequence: TGTGCCAGCAGCTTAAGGGAGATCGGGCAGTACTTC. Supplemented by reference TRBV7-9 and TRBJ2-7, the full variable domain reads DTGVSQNPRHKITKRGQNVTFRCDPISEHNRLYWYRQTLGQGPEFLTYFQNEAQLEKSRLLSDRFSAERPKGSFSTLEIQRTEQGDSAMYLCASSLREIGQYFGPGTRLTVT.

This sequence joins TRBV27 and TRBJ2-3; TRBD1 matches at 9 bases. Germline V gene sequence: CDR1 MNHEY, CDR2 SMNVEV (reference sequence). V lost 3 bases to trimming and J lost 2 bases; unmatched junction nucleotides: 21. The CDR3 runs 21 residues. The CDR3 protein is CASSFRDRVFPAGQITDTQYF. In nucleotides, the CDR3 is TGTGCCAGCAGTTTTAGGGACAGGGTATTCCCAGCGGGTCAAATCACAGATACGCAGTATTTT.

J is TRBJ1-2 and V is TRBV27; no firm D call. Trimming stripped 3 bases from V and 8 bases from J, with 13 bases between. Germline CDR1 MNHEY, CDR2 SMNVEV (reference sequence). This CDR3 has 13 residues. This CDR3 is CASSFRGFRGYTF. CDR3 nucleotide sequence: TGTGCCAGCAGTTTTCGAGGGTTTCGGGGCTACACCTTC.

CDR3 amino acids: CASSNGLSSGLAGYNEQFF. The CDR3 DNA follows: TGTGCCAGTAGTAATGGGTTATCATCGGGACTAGCCGGCTACAATGAGCAGTTCTTC. The J gene is TRBJ2-1, the V gene TRBV19; 9 bases match TRBD2. Germline assignment: CDR1 LNHDA and CDR2 SQIVND (reference sequence). V gave up 4 bases and J gave up 3 bases; unmatched junction bases: 16. The CDR3 contains 19 residues.

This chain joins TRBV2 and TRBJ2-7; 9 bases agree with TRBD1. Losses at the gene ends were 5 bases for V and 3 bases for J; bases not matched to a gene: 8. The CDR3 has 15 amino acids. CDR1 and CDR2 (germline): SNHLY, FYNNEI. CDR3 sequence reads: CASSIRTGEDYEQYF. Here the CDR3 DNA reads TGTGCCAGCAGTATCCGGACAGGGGAAGACTACGAGCAGTACTTC.

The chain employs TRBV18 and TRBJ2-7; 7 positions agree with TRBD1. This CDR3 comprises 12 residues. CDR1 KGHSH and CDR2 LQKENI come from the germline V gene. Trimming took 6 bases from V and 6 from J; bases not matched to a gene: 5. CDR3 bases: TGTGCCAGCTCGTTGCCAGGGGGCGAGCAGTACTTC. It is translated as CASSLPGGEQYF.

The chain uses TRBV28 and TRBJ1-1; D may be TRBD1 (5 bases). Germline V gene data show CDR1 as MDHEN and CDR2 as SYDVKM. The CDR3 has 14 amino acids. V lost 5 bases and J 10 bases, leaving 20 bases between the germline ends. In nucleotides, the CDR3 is TGTGCCAGCAGTCCCGGGACCTACTATCGGGGAGCTTTCTTT. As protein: CASSPGTYYRGAFF. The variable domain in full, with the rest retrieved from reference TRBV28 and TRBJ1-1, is DVKVTQSSRYLVKRTGEKVFLECVQDMDHENMFWYRQDPGLGLRLIYFSYDVKMKEKGDIPEGYSVSREKKERFSLILESASTNQTSMYLCASSPGTYYRGAFFGQGTRLTVV.

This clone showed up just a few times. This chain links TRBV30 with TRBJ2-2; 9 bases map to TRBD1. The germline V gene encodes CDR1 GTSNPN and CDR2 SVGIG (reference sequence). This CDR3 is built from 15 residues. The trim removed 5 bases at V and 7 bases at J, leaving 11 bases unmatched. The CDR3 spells CAWATGTGHIGELFF. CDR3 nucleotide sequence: TGTGCCTGGGCAACCGGGACAGGGCATATCGGGGAGCTGTTTTTT.

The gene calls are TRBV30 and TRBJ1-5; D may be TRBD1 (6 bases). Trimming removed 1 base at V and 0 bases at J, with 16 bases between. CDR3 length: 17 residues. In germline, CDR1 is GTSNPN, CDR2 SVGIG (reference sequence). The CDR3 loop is CAWSANRDTYSNQPQHF. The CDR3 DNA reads TGTGCCTGGAGTGCCAACCGGGACACCTATAGCAATCAGCCCCAGCATTTT.

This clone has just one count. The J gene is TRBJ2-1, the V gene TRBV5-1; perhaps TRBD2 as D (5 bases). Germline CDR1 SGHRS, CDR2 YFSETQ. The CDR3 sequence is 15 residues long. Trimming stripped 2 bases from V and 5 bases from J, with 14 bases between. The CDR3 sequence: CASSFLTLDDNEQFF. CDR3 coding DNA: TGCGCCAGCAGCTTCCTTACACTAGACGACAATGAGCAGTTCTTC.

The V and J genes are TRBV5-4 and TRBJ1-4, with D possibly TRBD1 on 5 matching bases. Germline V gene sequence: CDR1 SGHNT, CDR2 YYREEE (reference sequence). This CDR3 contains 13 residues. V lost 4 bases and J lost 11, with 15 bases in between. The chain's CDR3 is CASSPQGSEKLFF. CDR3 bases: TGTGCCAGCAGCCCGCAGGGTTCGGAGAAACTGTTTTTT.

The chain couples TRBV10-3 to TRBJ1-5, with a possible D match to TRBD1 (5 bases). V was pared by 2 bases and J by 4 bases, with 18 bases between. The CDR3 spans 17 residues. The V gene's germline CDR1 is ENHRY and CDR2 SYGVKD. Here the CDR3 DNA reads TGTGCCATCAGTGAGAACCCCCGAGGGGCCCAGAATCAGCCCCAGCATTTT. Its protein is CAISENPRGAQNQPQHF.

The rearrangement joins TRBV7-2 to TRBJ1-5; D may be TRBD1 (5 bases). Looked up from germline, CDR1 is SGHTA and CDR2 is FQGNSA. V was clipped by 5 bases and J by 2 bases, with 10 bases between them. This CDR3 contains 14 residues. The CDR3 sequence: CASSPRRGNQPQHF. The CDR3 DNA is TGTGCCAGCAGCCCCCGCAGGGGCAATCAGCCCCAGCATTTT. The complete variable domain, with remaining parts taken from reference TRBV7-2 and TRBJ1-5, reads GAGVSQSPSNKVTEKGKDVELRCDPISGHTALYWYRQSLGQGLEFLIYFQGNSAPDKSGLPSDRFSAERTGGSVSTLTIQRTQQEDSAVYLCASSPRRGNQPQHFGDGTRLSIL.

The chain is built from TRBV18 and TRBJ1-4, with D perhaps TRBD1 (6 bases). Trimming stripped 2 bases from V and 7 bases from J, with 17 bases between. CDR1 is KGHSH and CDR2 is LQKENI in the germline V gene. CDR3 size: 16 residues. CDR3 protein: CASSPEVGTSSEKLFF. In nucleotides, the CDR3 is TGTGCCAGCTCACCAGAAGTCGGGACATCGAGTGAAAAACTGTTTTTT.

The CDR3 DNA is TGTGCCAGCAGTGAAATCTCGGGGTCCGATCAGCCCCAGCATTTT. Protein sequence: CASSEISGSDQPQHF. The V and J genes are TRBV6-1 and TRBJ1-5, with D unclear. Germline V CDR1 and CDR2: MNHNS, SASEGT. CDR3 size: 15 residues. Trimming shortened V by 2 bases and J by 5 bases, and 13 bases separated the two germline ends.

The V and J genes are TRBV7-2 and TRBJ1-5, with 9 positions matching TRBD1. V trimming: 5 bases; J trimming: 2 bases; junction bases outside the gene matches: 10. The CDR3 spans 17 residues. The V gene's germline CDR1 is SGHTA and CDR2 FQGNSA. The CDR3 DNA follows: TGTGCCAGCAGCCTCCGGGACAGGGTTAACGGCAATCAGCCCCAGCATTTT. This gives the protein CASSLRDRVNGNQPQHF. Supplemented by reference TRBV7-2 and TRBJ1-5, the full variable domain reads GAGVSQSPSNKVTEKGKDVELRCDPISGHTALYWYRQSLGQGLEFLIYFQGNSAPDKSGLPSDRFSAERTGGSVSTLTIQRTQQEDSAVYLCASSLRDRVNGNQPQHFGDGTRLSIL.

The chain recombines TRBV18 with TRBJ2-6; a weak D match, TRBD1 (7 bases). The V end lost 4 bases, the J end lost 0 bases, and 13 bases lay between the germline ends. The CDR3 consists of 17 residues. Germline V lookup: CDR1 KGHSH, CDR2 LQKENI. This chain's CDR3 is CASSLGGQNSGANVLTF. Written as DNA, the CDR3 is TGTGCCAGCTCACTGGGGGGACAGAACTCTGGGGCCAACGTCCTGACTTTC.

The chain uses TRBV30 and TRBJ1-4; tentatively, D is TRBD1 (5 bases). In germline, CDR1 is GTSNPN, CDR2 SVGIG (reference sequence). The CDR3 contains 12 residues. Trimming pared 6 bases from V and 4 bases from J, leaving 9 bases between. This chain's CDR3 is CACRGDNEKLFF. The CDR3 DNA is TGTGCCTGCCGGGGGGATAATGAAAAACTGTTTTTT. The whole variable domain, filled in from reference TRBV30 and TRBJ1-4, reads SQTIHQWPATLVQPVGSPLSLECTVEGTSNPNLYWYRQAAGRGLQLLFYSVGIGQISSEVPQNLSASRPQDRQFILSSKKLLLSDSGFYLCACRGDNEKLFFGSGTQLSVL.